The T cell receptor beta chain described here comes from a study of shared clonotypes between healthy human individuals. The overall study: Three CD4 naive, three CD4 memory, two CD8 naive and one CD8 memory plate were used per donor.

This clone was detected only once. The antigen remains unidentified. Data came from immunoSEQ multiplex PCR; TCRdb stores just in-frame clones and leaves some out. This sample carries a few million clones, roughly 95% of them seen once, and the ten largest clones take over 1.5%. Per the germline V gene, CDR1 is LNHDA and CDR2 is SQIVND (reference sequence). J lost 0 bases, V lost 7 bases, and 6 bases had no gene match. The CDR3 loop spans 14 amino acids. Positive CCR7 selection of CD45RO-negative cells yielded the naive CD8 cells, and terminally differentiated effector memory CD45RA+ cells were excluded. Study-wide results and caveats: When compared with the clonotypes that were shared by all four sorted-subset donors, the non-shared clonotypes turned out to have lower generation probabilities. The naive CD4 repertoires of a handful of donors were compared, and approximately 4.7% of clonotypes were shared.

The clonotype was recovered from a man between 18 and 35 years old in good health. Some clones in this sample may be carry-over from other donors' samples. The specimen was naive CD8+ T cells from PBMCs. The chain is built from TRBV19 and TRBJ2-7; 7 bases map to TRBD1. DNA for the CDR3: TGTGCCAGTAACCCAGGGGGTTACTCCTACGAGCAGTACTTC. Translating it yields CASNPGGYSYEQYF.